Below, 20 T cell receptor beta chains from the same sample are listed, as sequenced in a study of cytomegalovirus exposure and HLA in healthy donors. Primers included in the PCR were 60 Vbeta and 13 Jbeta primers. TCRdb's copy holds only in-frame clones and misses some; the assay was immunoSEQ multiplex PCR. The table shows some 120,000 clones, with approximately 80% occurring only once. The sample taken for sequencing was PBMCs. The receptors were gathered from a man aged 25-40 years in good health and CMV-seropositive.

The rearrangement links TRBV28 to TRBJ1-1; 9 bases match TRBD1. The germline V gene has CDR1 MDHEN and CDR2 SYDVKM. Trimming removed 5 bases from V and 7 bases from J; junction bases left unmatched: 8. The CDR3 sequence is 14 residues long. In nucleotides, the CDR3 is TGTGCCAGCAGTCTTCCGGGACAGGGCCTTGAAGCTTTCTTT. It yields the protein CASSLPGQGLEAFF.

The V gene is TRBV7-2, the J gene TRBJ2-7; D might be TRBD1 (5 bases). Trimming cost V 2 bases and J 3 bases, with 11 bases left between them. CDR3 length equals 14 residues. Germline-derived CDR1 and CDR2 are SGHTA and FQGNSA. The CDR3 is CASSLSFTGYEQYF. CDR3 coding DNA: TGTGCCAGCAGCTTAAGTTTTACAGGCTACGAGCAGTACTTC.

The rearrangement joins TRBV9 to TRBJ2-5; D might be TRBD1 (6 bases). This CDR3 has 14 amino acids. Germline values: CDR1 SGDLS, CDR2 YYNGEE. The V end was cut by 4 bases, the J end by 3 bases, with 13 bases between. The CDR3 DNA reads as TGTGCCAGCAGCCACGGGGCAGGGGAAGAGACCCAGTACTTC. This gives the protein CASSHGAGEETQYF.

V and J are TRBV10-1 and TRBJ1-5, with D maybe TRBD1 (5 bases). The CDR3 is 18 residues long. CDR1 is WNHNN, CDR2 SYGVQD, per germline (reference sequence). Deletions cut 6 bases from V and 0 bases from J, with 21 bases between. The CDR3 nucleotides read TGCGCCAGCAGAAGTACAGGAGGAGGGATCAATAGCAATCAGCCCCAGCATTTT. Amino acids: CASRSTGGGINSNQPQHF.

The chain combines TRBV11-3 with TRBJ2-2, with 10 bases matching TRBD2. The CDR3 is 17 amino acids. Germline lookup yields CDR1 SGHNT and CDR2 YENEEA. J gave up 4 bases and V 3 bases, and 8 bases lay outside the gene matches. The CDR3 reads CASSFSSGREGTGELFF. CDR3 nucleotides: TGTGCCAGCAGCTTCTCGAGCGGGAGGGAGGGCACCGGGGAGCTGTTTTTT.

The chain couples TRBV7-2 to TRBJ1-2; D not resolved. Trimming took off 5 bases at V and 2 bases at J, with 15 bases between the two ends. There are 15 residues in the CDR3. Germline loops: CDR1 SGHTA, CDR2 FQGNSA. DNA of the CDR3: TGTGCCAGCAGCCTAATCCCCACAGTGAACTATGGCTACACCTTC. Translating it yields CASSLIPTVNYGYTF.

V is TRBV19 and J is TRBJ1-6; D perhaps matches TRBD1 (5 bases). The CDR3 has 13 residues. CDR1 and CDR2 from the germline V gene are LNHDA and SQIVND (reference sequence). Trimming took 2 bases from V and 12 from J, leaving 11 bases between them. This CDR3 is CASSIWGSRPLHF. The CDR3 nucleotides read TGTGCCAGTAGTATATGGGGCAGTAGACCCCTCCACTTT.

The V and J genes are TRBV9 and TRBJ1-4; TRBD1 agrees at 12 bases. The germline CDR1 and CDR2 sequences are SGDLS and YYNGEE. The CDR3 totals 17 residues. After removal of 0 bases from V and 13 bases from J, the junction contained 13 bases not matched to a gene. The CDR3 spells CASSVGGTGGEMGGLFF. In DNA, the CDR3 is TGTGCCAGCAGCGTAGGAGGGACAGGGGGCGAAATGGGTGGACTGTTTTTT. The complete variable domain, with remaining parts taken from reference TRBV9 and TRBJ1-4, reads DSGVTQTPKHLITATGQRVTLRCSPRSGDLSVYWYQQSLDQGLQFLIQYYNGEERAKGNILERFSAQQFPDLHSELNLSSLELGDSALYFCASSVGGTGGEMGGLFFGSGTQLSVL.

This chain joins TRBV6-6 and TRBJ2-1, with a tentative D call TRBD2 (5 bases). Trimming left V 6 bases short and J 7 bases short, with 16 bases between. This CDR3 region has 14 residues. Germline V gives CDR1 MNHNY, CDR2 SVGAGI (reference sequence). The CDR3 DNA reads TGTGCCAGCAGCACGGGAATCCGCCATAATGAGCAGTTCTTC. As protein: CASSTGIRHNEQFF.

On this clone: An end of the junction differs from the germline gene, which may be a read error. The V and J genes are TRBV7-9 and TRBJ2-4; 7 bases match TRBD1. Germline assignment: CDR1 SEHNR and CDR2 FQNEAQ (reference sequence). The CDR3 contains 19 residues. CDR3 residues: CSSSPWGGQGVLAKNIQYF. The DNA of the CDR3 is TGTTCCAGCAGCCCATGGGGTGGTCAGGGGGTCCTAGCCAAAAACATTCAGTACTTC. The full variable domain, completed using reference TRBV7-9 and TRBJ2-4, is DTGVSQNPRHKITKRGQNVTFRCDPISEHNRLYWYRQTLGQGPEFLTYFQNEAQLEKSRLLSDRFSAERPKGSFSTLEIQRTEQGDSAMYLCSSSPWGGQGVLAKNIQYFGAGTRLSVL.

This sequence joins TRBV7-3 and TRBJ1-1; the D is unclear. V lost 5 bases to trimming and J lost 1 base, with 8 bases between them. This CDR3 region has 13 residues. The V gene's germline CDR1 is SGHTA and CDR2 FQGTGA. This CDR3 reads CASSLQENTEAFF. DNA for the CDR3: TGTGCCAGCAGCCTTCAGGAGAACACTGAAGCTTTCTTT.

The genes are TRBV28 and TRBJ1-4; D call uncertain. Germline values: CDR1 MDHEN, CDR2 SYDVKM. CDR3 length: 12 amino acids. The V and J ends lost 6 bases and 4 bases respectively, with 6 bases between them. The CDR3 nucleotides read TGTGCCAGCAGAGGACTTAATGAAAAACTGTTTTTT. Its protein product is CASRGLNEKLFF.

This chain links TRBV19 with TRBJ1-5; TRBD1 agrees at 7 bases. CDR1 and CDR2 (germline): LNHDA, SQIVND (reference sequence). The CDR3 sequence is 15 residues long. V shed 9 bases and J 2 bases; nucleotides not matched to a gene: 10. The DNA of the CDR3 is TGTGCCAGAGAGGGGGCAGGGGAACGCAATCAGCCCCAGCATTTT. Encoded protein: CAREGAGERNQPQHF.

The gene calls are TRBV29-1 and TRBJ2-7, with 8 bases identical to TRBD2. The CDR3 extends over 14 amino acids. The ends lost 0 bases at V and 4 bases at J; junction bases unmatched: 5. Germline lookup yields CDR1 SQVTM and CDR2 ANQGSEA. The CDR3 sequence: CSVEDRRGGYEQYF. CDR3 DNA sequence: TGCAGCGTTGAAGATCGACGGGGGGGTTACGAGCAGTACTTC.

The V and J genes are TRBV4-1 and TRBJ2-7; TRBD1 aligns across 8 bases. CDR3 length equals 16 residues. V was pared by 3 bases and J by 3 bases, with 10 bases of the junction left unmatched. CDR1 MGHRA and CDR2 YSYEKL come from the germline V gene. CDR3 loop: CASSQTRTGIGYEQYF. For the CDR3, the DNA is TGCGCCAGCAGCCAGACTCGGACAGGGATTGGCTACGAGCAGTACTTC.

This rearrangement joins TRBV6-5 to TRBJ2-2; TRBD1 matches 7 bases. Germline CDR1 is MNHEY and CDR2 is SVGAGI. This CDR3 has 14 amino acids. The V and J ends lost 6 bases and 4 bases, in that order; junction bases with no gene match: 5. The CDR3 DNA reads TGTGCCAGCAGCTTGGACAGGATCACCGGGGAGCTGTTTTTT. Translating it yields CASSLDRITGELFF.

This rearrangement joins TRBV7-9 to TRBJ1-1; D not resolved. From germline, CDR1 is SEHNR and CDR2 FQNEAQ (reference sequence). The ends were cut back, 9 bases at V and 4 bases at J, with 21 bases in the middle. The CDR3 sequence is 15 residues long. The CDR3 bases are TGTGCCAGTAGAAGTAGCGGCCCGTGGGGCACTGAAGCTTTCTTT. It encodes CASRSSGPWGTEAFF.

The chain uses TRBV9 and TRBJ2-3; TRBD2 matches at 9 bases. Trimming at V came to 3 bases and at J to 8 bases, leaving 10 bases not matched to a gene. The length of the CDR3 is 15 residues. The germline gives CDR1 SGDLS, CDR2 YYNGEE. CDR3 sequence reads: CASSALAGQLGTQYF. In DNA, the CDR3 is TGTGCCAGCAGCGCGCTAGCGGGGCAACTGGGTACGCAGTATTTT. The variable domain in full, with the rest retrieved from reference TRBV9 and TRBJ2-3, is DSGVTQTPKHLITATGQRVTLRCSPRSGDLSVYWYQQSLDQGLQFLIQYYNGEERAKGNILERFSAQQFPDLHSELNLSSLELGDSALYFCASSALAGQLGTQYFGPGTRLTVL.

V gene TRBV5-1 combines with J gene TRBJ2-3, with 9 bases lining up with TRBD1. Germline V gene sequence: CDR1 SGHRS, CDR2 YFSETQ. The CDR3 has 16 residues. The ends lost 4 bases at V and 0 bases at J; junction bases unmatched: 6. CDR3 protein: CASSQGQGYSTDTQYF. CDR3 nucleotides: TGCGCCAGCAGCCAAGGACAGGGGTATAGCACAGATACGCAGTATTTT.

The chain combines TRBV6-5 with TRBJ1-2, with a possible D match to TRBD1 (6 bases). Germline V gives CDR1 MNHEY, CDR2 SVGAGI. V lost 4 bases, J lost 4 bases, and 16 bases lay in between. The CDR3 runs to 15 residues. DNA for the CDR3: TGTGCCAGCAGTTCGCCGGGACAAAGTTCCTATGGCTACACCTTC. It yields the protein CASSSPGQSSYGYTF.